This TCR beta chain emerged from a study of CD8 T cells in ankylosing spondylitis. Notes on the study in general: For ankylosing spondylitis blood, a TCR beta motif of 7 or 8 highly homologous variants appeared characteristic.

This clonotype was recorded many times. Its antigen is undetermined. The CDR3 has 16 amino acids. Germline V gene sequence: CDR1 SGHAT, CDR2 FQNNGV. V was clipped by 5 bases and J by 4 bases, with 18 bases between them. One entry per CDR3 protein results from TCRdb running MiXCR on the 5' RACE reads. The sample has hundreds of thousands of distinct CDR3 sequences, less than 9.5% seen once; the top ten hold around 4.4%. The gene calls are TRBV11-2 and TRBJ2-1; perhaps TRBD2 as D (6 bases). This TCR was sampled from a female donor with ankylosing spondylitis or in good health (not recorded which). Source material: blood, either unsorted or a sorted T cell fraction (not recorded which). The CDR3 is CASSPIGGGGYNEQFF. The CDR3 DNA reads TGTGCCAGCAGCCCCATCGGGGGAGGAGGATACAATGAGCAGTTCTTC.